The entry that follows covers one TCR beta chain sequence. These data originate in a study of shared clonotypes between healthy human individuals. This table comes from immunoSEQ multiplex PCR, and its TCRdb copy is limited to in-frame clones, with some not included. The repertoire consists of over 850,000 clones, with 75% to 80% occurring once and the leading ten covering approximately 0.52%. The length of the CDR3 is 15 residues. J gave up 2 bases and V 3 bases, and 6 bases lay outside the gene matches. Germline lookup yields CDR1 LNHDA and CDR2 SQIVND (reference sequence). The receptor's source is a man younger than 35 in good health. Some clones in this sample may be carry-over from other donors' samples. Sequencing used memory CD4+ T cells from PBMCs. This sample's subset: CD45RA-negative fraction. The chain is built from TRBV19 and TRBJ1-2; 7 bases align to TRBD1. For the CDR3, the DNA is TGTGCCAGTAGTATGGAGAGACAGGGAAACTATGGCTACACCTTC. Protein sequence: CASSMERQGNYGYTF.